One sample yielded the 4 T cell receptor beta chains listed below, sequenced in a study of blood T cell repertoires in COVID-19. TCRdb keeps only in-frame clones here, not all; method: immunoSEQ multiplex PCR. The table records about 39,000 clones, roughly 80% of them present only once. What was sequenced was peripheral blood. These receptor sequences come from a man in his sixties in a cohort sampled during active COVID-19.

This sequence joins TRBV15 and TRBJ1-4; 11 bases align to TRBD1. Germline V lookup: CDR1 LNHNV, CDR2 YYDKDF (reference sequence). This CDR3 has 15 amino acids. V lost 11 bases, J lost 8 bases, and 13 bases stayed unmatched. CDR3: CASELGQGAGEKLFF. The CDR3 nucleotides read TGTGCCTCCGAACTAGGACAGGGGGCAGGCGAAAAACTGTTTTTT.

DNA for the CDR3: TGTGCCTGGCAGGGAATTGGGACACCCGCCTACGAGCAGTACTTC. As protein: CAWQGIGTPAYEQYF. This chain connects TRBV30 to TRBJ2-7, with TRBD1 as a possible D gene (6 bases). This CDR3 comprises 15 residues. The germline V gene has CDR1 GTSNPN and CDR2 SVGIG (reference sequence). The V gene lost 5 bases and the J gene lost 2 bases, with 19 bases spanning the gap.

The chain recombines TRBV7-2 with TRBJ2-5; possibly TRBD2 for D (5 bases). This CDR3 region has 15 residues. V shed 2 bases and J shed 1 base, with 11 bases lying between them. Germline loops: CDR1 SGHTA, CDR2 FQGNSA. The CDR3 region is CASSLSIATQETQYF. The CDR3 DNA reads as TGTGCCAGCAGCTTATCAATAGCGACCCAAGAGACCCAGTACTTC.

V is TRBV19 and J is TRBJ2-7; D perhaps matches TRBD2 (5 bases). Germline assignment: CDR1 LNHDA and CDR2 SQIVND (reference sequence). Trimming left V 4 bases short and J 2 bases short, with 15 bases between. The CDR3 contains 15 residues. CDR3 in amino acids: CASSTDFQRAYEQYF. CDR3 DNA sequence: TGTGCCAGTAGTACGGACTTTCAGAGAGCCTACGAGCAGTACTTC.